The T cell receptor (beta chain) under discussion was sequenced for a study of blood T cells in healthy people across ages. Sample-barcoded 5' priming and a J-beta primer mix drove a second PCR of roughly 7 to 11 cycles. TCRdb ran MiXCR on the 5' RACE reads and lists one entry per CDR3 protein. The sample holds 1,500,000 or so distinct CDR3 sequences, roughly 64% seen once. The germline V gene encodes CDR1 MNHEY and CDR2 SVGEGT. CDR3 length: 14 residues. V was trimmed by 2 bases and J by 6 bases, leaving 11 bases between them. This receptor was taken from a man aged 18 to 29 in good health. J is TRBJ1-5 and V is TRBV6-2 or TRBV6-3, with a tentative D call TRBD1 (5 bases). The material sequenced was blood. The CDR3 here is CASSYAGGIQPQHF. The CDR3 DNA is TGTGCCAGCAGTTACGCCGGGGGTATTCAGCCCCAGCATTTT.